The 27 T cell receptor beta chains reported below all come from one sample, sequenced in a study of T-cell memory formation after mild COVID-19. TCRdb reprocessed the 5' RACE reads with MiXCR, giving one entry per CDR3 protein. The sample lists fewer than 650,000 distinct CDR3 sequences; roughly 21% were seen once. Sequenced: PBMCs or a T cell subset sorted from them (not recorded which). These receptors came from an adult woman who had mild COVID-19 (a few samples of this study predate the infection). Cell type and time point are not known.

This clonotype showed up just a few times. The chain recombines TRBV7-9 with TRBJ1-1; TRBD1 might be the D (5 bases). This CDR3 spans 16 amino acids. V lost 5 bases and J lost 0, with 16 bases in between. CDR1 is SEHNR, CDR2 FQNEAQ, per germline (reference sequence). The CDR3 nucleotides are TGTGCCAGCAGCCCGGGGACGGGGACCGTGAACACTGAAGCTTTCTTT. This codes for CASSPGTGTVNTEAFF.

This chain connects TRBV9 to TRBJ2-7; the D gene could be TRBD1 or TRBD2 (5 bases each). Trimming took off 3 bases at V and 5 bases at J, with 15 bases between the two ends. Germline V gene sequence: CDR1 SGDLS, CDR2 YYNGEE. The CDR3 is 14 amino acids. The CDR3, as DNA: TGTGCCAGCAGCGAAACCGGGGCCCTAGACGAGCAGTACTTC. The encoded protein is CASSETGALDEQYF.

This clonotype was seen only a few times. V usage is TRBV2 and J usage is TRBJ2-3; D unclear. There are 10 residues in the CDR3. Germline V gene sequence: CDR1 SNHLY, CDR2 FYNNEI. V was clipped by 6 bases and J by 7 bases, with 5 bases between them. The CDR3 nucleotides read TGTGCCAGCAGCGACCATACGCAGTATTTT. Translation gives CASSDHTQYF.

This clonotype has just one count. This sequence joins TRBV12-3 or TRBV12-4 and TRBJ1-4; 8 bases match TRBD1. This CDR3 is built from 14 residues. The trim removed 6 bases at V and 7 bases at J, leaving 7 bases unmatched. CDR3 region: CASRAGGEGEKLFF. The CDR3 DNA follows: TGTGCCAGCAGGGCAGGGGGCGAAGGTGAAAAACTGTTTTTT.

This clonotype showed up just a few times. The chain carries TRBV27 and TRBJ2-1; D not certain. Per the germline V gene, CDR1 is MNHEY and CDR2 is SMNVEV (reference sequence). The CDR3 loop spans 16 amino acids. Trimming pared 4 bases from V and 8 bases from J, leaving 21 bases between. In nucleotides, the CDR3 is TGTGCCAGCAGTTCCCCCAGATGGAGACTCTCACATGAGCAGTTCTTC. It is translated as CASSSPRWRLSHEQFF.

The chain carries TRBV6-5 and TRBJ1-2, with TRBD1 matching over 10 bases. The trim removed 10 bases at V and 8 bases at J, leaving 10 bases unmatched. The germline V gene encodes CDR1 MNHEY and CDR2 SVGAGI. This CDR3 region has 13 residues. The CDR3 is CATYPGQGKGYTF. CDR3 DNA: TGTGCCACCTATCCGGGACAGGGGAAGGGCTACACCTTC.

V and J are TRBV20-1 and TRBJ1-2, with TRBD1 as a possible D gene (5 bases). This CDR3 comprises 15 residues. V was clipped by 1 base and J by 6 bases, with 18 bases between them. Per the germline V gene, CDR1 is DFQATT and CDR2 is SNEGSKA (reference sequence). CDR3 nucleotide sequence: TGCAGTGCTAGAGTCCGGGTCCGGGGCCGGGATGGCTACACCTTC. Encoded protein: CSARVRVRGRDGYTF.

This clonotype was observed a handful of times. Written as DNA, the CDR3 is TGTGCCACCAGCGACGATGGGGCAGCGGGGAATCAGCCCCAGCATTTT. This codes for CATSDDGAAGNQPQHF. V is TRBV24-1 and J is TRBJ1-5; D is perhaps TRBD1 (5 bases). This CDR3 contains 16 residues. From germline, CDR1 is KGHDR and CDR2 SFDVKD. The V end lost 7 bases, the J end lost 4 bases, and 19 bases lay between the germline ends.

The table lists this clonotype with many counts. The V call is TRBV7-9, the J call TRBJ2-7; D remains unclear. Germline V gene data show CDR1 as SEHNR and CDR2 as FQNEAQ (reference sequence). CDR3 size: 11 residues. Trimming took 5 bases from V and 2 from J, leaving 4 bases between them. This CDR3 reads CASSGPYEQYF. The CDR3 coding sequence is TGTGCCAGCAGCGGACCCTACGAGCAGTACTTC. Variable domain in full (rest from reference TRBV7-9 and TRBJ2-7): DTGVSQNPRHKITKRGQNVTFRCDPISEHNRLYWYRQTLGQGPEFLTYFQNEAQLEKSRLLSDRFSAERPKGSFSTLEIQRTEQGDSAMYLCASSGPYEQYFGPGTRLTVT.

The genes are TRBV14 and TRBJ2-3, with 14 bases lining up with TRBD2. J lost 3 bases, V lost 4 bases, and 9 bases had no gene match. CDR3 size: 18 residues. The germline V gene has CDR1 SGHDN and CDR2 FVKESK. The chain's CDR3 is CASSPGTSGRRWTDTQYF. CDR3 DNA: TGTGCCAGCAGCCCAGGGACTAGCGGGAGACGGTGGACAGATACGCAGTATTTT.

The chain couples TRBV5-1 to TRBJ1-2, with a tentative D call TRBD1 (5 bases). Trimming took off 4 bases at V and 4 bases at J, with 8 bases between the two ends. Germline V CDR1 and CDR2: SGHRS, YFSETQ. The CDR3 is made up of 12 amino acids. The DNA of the CDR3 is TGCGCCAGCAGCCTGGACATCTATGGCTACACCTTC. Its protein product is CASSLDIYGYTF.

The chain combines TRBV5-5 with TRBJ2-7; 9 nucleotides line up with TRBD1. The germline CDR1 and CDR2 sequences are SGHKS and YYEKEE (reference sequence). The J segment lost 2 bases and the V segment lost 3 bases, leaving 9 bases of the junction unmatched. The CDR3 has 16 residues. CDR3 protein: CASSSTRDRVPYEQYF. The CDR3, as DNA: TGTGCCAGCAGCTCCACCCGGGACAGGGTACCCTACGAGCAGTACTTC.

This clonotype appeared a few times. The chain recombines TRBV21-1 with TRBJ1-4. TRBV21-1 is termed a pseudogene. The CDR3 loop spans 13 amino acids. In nucleotides, the CDR3 is TGTGCCAGCAGCAAGGGAATGGCGTCTCGACCGTTTTTT. Protein sequence: CASSKGMASRPFF.

This clonotype has more than one count but fewer than ten. DNA for the CDR3: TGTGCCAGTAGTCGGGACAATCCCCGCGGAGAGACCCAGTACTTC. Translation: CASSRDNPRGETQYF. The gene calls are TRBV19 and TRBJ2-5; tentative D call: TRBD1 (6 bases). Trimming removed 5 bases at V and 4 bases at J, with 17 bases between. This CDR3 region has 15 residues. Germline assignment: CDR1 LNHDA and CDR2 SQIVND (reference sequence). Using reference TRBV19 and TRBJ2-5 for the parts outside the CDR3, the full variable domain is DGGITQSPKYLFRKEGQNVTLSCEQNLNHDAMYWYRQDPGQGLRLIYYSQIVNDFQKGDIAEGYSVSREKKESFPLTVTSAQKNPTAFYLCASSRDNPRGETQYFGPGTRLLVL.

The chain has TRBV12-3 or TRBV12-4 and TRBJ2-2; maybe TRBD1 (5 bases). The CDR3 is 14 residues long. V was clipped by 7 bases and J by 5 bases, with 14 bases between them. Here the CDR3 reads CASNPGLRTGELFF. The CDR3 DNA follows: TGTGCCAGCAATCCAGGGCTTAGGACCGGGGAGCTGTTTTTT.

The J gene is TRBJ1-1, the V gene TRBV10-3, with TRBD1 matching 8 bases. The CDR3 runs 14 residues. The junction had 4 bases not matched to a gene; V was cut back by 6 bases and J by 1 base. The germline V gene encodes CDR1 ENHRY and CDR2 SYGVKD. The CDR3 DNA sequence: TGTGCCATCAGGCCCGGGACAGGGAACACTGAAGCTTTCTTT. Translating gives CAIRPGTGNTEAFF.

The chain combines TRBV20-1 with TRBJ2-7; D might be TRBD1 (5 bases). In germline, CDR1 is DFQATT, CDR2 SNEGSKA (reference sequence). Trimming removed 0 bases from V and 1 base from J, with 13 bases in between. The CDR3 runs to 15 residues. The CDR3, as DNA: TGCAGTGCTAGAGATCGAGGACACATATCCTACGAGCAGTACTTC. Translated, it gives CSARDRGHISYEQYF.

This clonotype was seen more than once but under ten times. This sequence joins TRBV5-6 and TRBJ1-5, with D maybe TRBD1 (5 bases). The CDR3 consists of 15 residues. V was shortened by 3 bases and J by 2 bases, with 12 bases between the two germline ends. Germline V lookup: CDR1 SGHDT, CDR2 YYEEEE. CDR3 loop: CASSSEQGGNQPQHF. Written as DNA, the CDR3 is TGTGCCAGCAGCTCGGAGCAGGGAGGCAATCAGCCCCAGCATTTT. The variable domain in full, completed from reference TRBV5-6 and TRBJ1-5, reads DAGVTQSPTHLIKTRGQQVTLRCSPKSGHDTVSWYQQALGQGPQFIFQYYEEEERQRGNFPDRFSGHQFPNYSSELNVNALLLGDSALYLCASSSEQGGNQPQHFGDGTRLSIL.

This clonotype showed up just a few times. V gene TRBV20-1 combines with J gene TRBJ2-1; no definite D call. Per germline, CDR1 DFQATT and CDR2 SNEGSKA (reference sequence). The ends were cut back, 0 bases at V and 9 bases at J, with 9 bases in the middle. The CDR3 is 12 residues long. CDR3 sequence (DNA): TGCAGTGCTAGAGATCGGATTACTGAGCAGTTCTTC. Amino acid sequence: CSARDRITEQFF.

This clonotype was counted only a few times. The germline gene is not matched at one end of the junction; a read error may be the cause. CDR3 residues: CSAGDQGRKAINEQFF. CDR3 coding DNA: TGCAGTGCTGGAGACCAGGGACGGAAAGCCATCAATGAGCAGTTCTTC. This rearrangement joins TRBV20-1 to TRBJ2-1, with D possibly being TRBD1 or TRBD2 (5 bases each). The CDR3 has 16 residues. Germline lookup yields CDR1 DFQATT and CDR2 SNEGSKA (reference sequence).

The table lists this clonotype with a few counts. This chain links TRBV6-5 with TRBJ1-1; 12 nucleotides line up with TRBD1. J was trimmed by 4 bases and V by 7 bases; bases with no gene match: 10. Per germline, CDR1 MNHEY and CDR2 SVGAGI. The CDR3 consists of 16 residues. The CDR3 DNA reads TGTGCCAGCACCAACGGGGGACAGGGGGCGGTCACTGAAGCTTTCTTT. Protein: CASTNGGQGAVTEAFF.

The chain has TRBV25-1 and TRBJ1-2; 7 bases agree with TRBD1. J gave up 4 bases and V 0 bases, and 8 bases lay outside the gene matches. The CDR3 consists of 16 residues. CDR1 and CDR2 from the germline V gene are MGHDK and SYGVNS. CDR3 region: CASSEYLRGGGYGYTF. The CDR3 DNA follows: TGTGCCAGCAGTGAATATCTCAGAGGGGGCGGCTATGGCTACACCTTC.

The V call is TRBV5-8, the J call TRBJ1-2, with 8 bases that match TRBD1. The germline gives CDR1 SGHTS, CDR2 YDEGEE. Unmatched junction bases numbered 7, after V lost 1 base and J lost 2 bases. The CDR3 sequence is 16 residues long. This CDR3 reads CASSLPRQGWNYGYTF. For the CDR3, the DNA is TGTGCCAGCAGCTTGCCGCGACAGGGGTGGAACTATGGCTACACCTTC.

The chain carries TRBV7-2 and TRBJ2-2; no clear D gene. In germline, CDR1 is SGHTA, CDR2 FQGNSA. This CDR3 has 14 amino acids. The V end was cut by 5 bases, the J end by 7 bases, with 14 bases between. The chain's CDR3 is CASSHTDRNGELFF. The CDR3 DNA reads TGTGCCAGCAGCCATACGGACCGAAACGGGGAGCTGTTTTTT.

The CDR3 DNA follows: TGTGCCAGCAGACAACGGGACAACTATGGCTACACCTTC. Residues: CASRQRDNYGYTF. This chain uses TRBV6-6 with TRBJ1-2; perhaps TRBD1 as D (5 bases). CDR1 and CDR2 (germline): MNHNY, SVGAGI (reference sequence). The CDR3 sequence is 13 residues long. V gave up 6 bases and J gave up 2 bases, with 10 bases separating them.

This clonotype has a count of ten or more. The chain is built from TRBV12-3 or TRBV12-4 and TRBJ2-7; a weak D match, TRBD2 (5 bases). The V gene lost 5 bases and the J gene lost 3 bases, with 8 bases spanning the gap. The CDR3 extends over 12 amino acids. CDR3 sequence: CASSSGLYEQYF. DNA for the CDR3: TGTGCCAGCAGTAGCGGCCTCTACGAGCAGTACTTC.

A few counts support this clonotype. The rearrangement uses TRBV6-1 and TRBJ1-2, with TRBD1 identical over 8 bases. V gave up 1 base and J gave up 2 bases; unmatched junction bases: 3. Germline V CDR1 and CDR2: MNHNS, SASEGT. There are 15 residues in the CDR3. Here the CDR3 reads CASSEGAGGNYGYTF. CDR3 in DNA: TGTGCCAGCAGTGAAGGGGCAGGGGGCAACTATGGCTACACCTTC.